One sample yielded the 29 T cell receptor beta chains listed below, sequenced in a study of T cells in narcolepsy. Here immunoSEQ multiplex PCR was the method, and the copy in TCRdb shows in-frame clones only, minus some. In the table there are 30,000 or so clones, under 85% of which are singletons. The sample taken for sequencing was memory (CD45RA-) CD4+ T cells from blood. These receptor sequences come from a human donor in good health.

J is TRBJ2-5 and V is TRBV11-3; the D gene is possibly TRBD2 (6 bases). CDR3 length: 13 residues. V was cut by 7 bases and J by 1 base, with 10 bases left in between. Germline-derived CDR1 and CDR2 are SGHNT and YENEEA. CDR3 bases: TGTGCCAGCACCGCGGGGCCCCAAGAGACCCAGTACTTC. Translated, it gives CASTAGPQETQYF.

In its sample, this clone was seen once. The CDR3 loop reads CAGSEGETGELFF. Written as DNA, the CDR3 is TGTGCCGGCTCAGAGGGAGAAACCGGGGAGCTGTTTTTT. The rearrangement joins TRBV6-6 to TRBJ2-2; tentatively, D is TRBD2 (5 bases). Per germline, CDR1 MNHNY and CDR2 SVGAGI (reference sequence). The CDR3 is made up of 13 amino acids. Trimming stripped 11 bases from V and 5 bases from J, with 15 bases between.

The chain recombines TRBV9 with TRBJ1-1; 10 bases align to TRBD1. J lost 2 bases, V lost 4 bases, and 5 bases had no gene match. This CDR3 has 15 residues. From germline, CDR1 is SGDLS and CDR2 YYNGEE. The CDR3 is CASSQRDRGNTEAFF. The DNA for the CDR3 is TGTGCCAGCAGCCAACGGGACAGGGGAAACACTGAAGCTTTCTTT.

This rearrangement joins TRBV7-3 to TRBJ2-1; TRBD2 matches at 14 bases. The germline V gene encodes CDR1 SGHTA and CDR2 FQGTGA. The junction had 19 bases not matched to a gene; V was cut back by 5 bases and J by 7 bases. The length of the CDR3 is 20 residues. The CDR3, as DNA: TGTGCCAGCAGCCCCCTCCTCTTGACTAGCGGGAGGGCCTCGGTTAATGAGCAGTTCTTC. This codes for CASSPLLLTSGRASVNEQFF.

The chain uses TRBV7-3 and TRBJ1-1; D is ambiguous. The germline CDR1 and CDR2 sequences are SGHTA and FQGTGA. CDR3 length: 17 amino acids. Trimming removed 1 base at V and 1 base at J, with 16 bases between. DNA for the CDR3: TGTGCCAGCAGCTTAAGATCCCCACACTCGGGGAACACTGAAGCTTTCTTT. This codes for CASSLRSPHSGNTEAFF.

This clone was picked up one time. The chain's CDR3 is CAWAQWGSEAFF. CDR3 coding DNA: TGTGCCTGGGCCCAGTGGGGTTCTGAAGCTTTCTTT. The chain employs TRBV30 and TRBJ1-1; D uncertain. Germline V CDR1 and CDR2: GTSNPN, SVGIG (reference sequence). V lost 5 bases and J 6 bases, leaving 13 bases between the germline ends. CDR3 length: 12 residues.

J is TRBJ1-5 and V is TRBV6-4; D gene uncertain. V lost 4 bases, J lost 7 bases, and 11 bases lay in between. The CDR3 covers 13 residues. The V gene's germline CDR1 is MRHNA and CDR2 SNTAGT. CDR3 loop: CASSVESGQPQHF. CDR3 nucleotide sequence: TGTGCCAGCAGTGTCGAGTCCGGGCAGCCCCAGCATTTT.

The gene calls are TRBV7-6 and TRBJ2-3; TRBD2 matches at 13 bases. Per germline, CDR1 SGHVS and CDR2 FNYEAQ. Trimming took 4 bases from V and 2 from J; bases not matched to a gene: 6. The CDR3 totals 17 residues. The CDR3 sequence: CASSSRTSGSITDTQYF. CDR3 DNA sequence: TGTGCCAGCAGCTCTCGGACTAGCGGGAGTATCACAGATACGCAGTATTTT.

This clone was recorded once. The DNA of the CDR3 is TGTGCCACCAGCAGAGATCGGGGGGCAGCTGGAAACACCATATATTTT. It is translated as CATSRDRGAAGNTIYF. This chain connects TRBV15 to TRBJ1-3, with TRBD1 as a possible D gene (6 bases). Germline V lookup: CDR1 LNHNV, CDR2 YYDKDF (reference sequence). The CDR3 is 16 residues long. With 0 bases removed from V and 2 bases from J, the gap between germline ends came to 11 bases. Variable domain in full (rest from reference TRBV15 and TRBJ1-3): DAMVIQNPRYQVTQFGKPVTLSCSQTLNHNVMYWYQQKSSQAPKLLFHYYDKDFNNEADTPDNFQSRRPNTSFCFLDIRSPGLGDTAMYLCATSRDRGAAGNTIYFGEGSWLTVV.

This clone was picked up a small number of times. V gene TRBV15 combines with J gene TRBJ1-1; D is perhaps TRBD1 (5 bases). The CDR3 loop spans 15 amino acids. V shed 0 bases and J shed 1 base, with 9 bases lying between them. In germline, CDR1 is LNHNV, CDR2 YYDKDF (reference sequence). The CDR3 here is CATSRDYQGNTEAFF. The CDR3 DNA reads as TGTGCCACCAGCAGAGATTACCAGGGGAACACTGAAGCTTTCTTT.

In this sample, this clone turned up a few times. The chain has TRBV5-5 and TRBJ2-7; maybe TRBD2 (6 bases). This CDR3 spans 14 amino acids. The germline gives CDR1 SGHKS, CDR2 YYEKEE (reference sequence). The germline V and J ends were trimmed by 0 bases and 3 bases, with 10 bases remaining between them. The CDR3 reads CASSLASVSYEQYF. As DNA, the CDR3 is TGTGCCAGCAGCTTGGCTAGCGTCAGCTACGAGCAGTACTTC.

As concerns this clone: The junction does not match germline at one end; this may be a read error. This sequence joins TRBV27 and TRBJ2-7; 8 bases match TRBD2. Germline CDR1 and CDR2: MNHEY and SMNVEV (reference sequence). This CDR3 has 14 amino acids. The CDR3 reads CASSYQRESSEQYF. The CDR3 region has the DNA TGTGCCAGTAGTTACCAGCGGGAGTCGTCCGAGCAGTACTTC.

The chain recombines TRBV11-2 with TRBJ2-7; D is uncertain. The V gene lost 5 bases and the J gene lost 6 bases, with 20 bases spanning the gap. CDR1 and CDR2 from the germline V gene are SGHAT and FQNNGV. This CDR3 comprises 15 residues. For the CDR3, the DNA is TGTGCCAGCAGCCCCGTGGGCCGCCTCGTAAGCGAGCAGTACTTC. It is translated as CASSPVGRLVSEQYF. The full variable domain, its missing parts supplied by reference TRBV11-2 and TRBJ2-7, is EAGVAQSPRYKIIEKRQSVAFWCNPISGHATLYWYQQILGQGPKLLIQFQNNGVVDDSQLPKDRFSAERLKGVDSTLKIQPAKLEDSAVYLCASSPVGRLVSEQYFGPGTRLTVT.

The chain couples TRBV11-1 to TRBJ1-2; D is unclear. Germline V gene lookup returns CDR1 SGHAT and CDR2 FQDESV (reference sequence). Trimming pared 0 bases from V and 6 bases from J, leaving 11 bases between. The CDR3 runs 14 residues. DNA of the CDR3: TGTGCCAGCAGCTTAGCGGTCGGGATGGATGGCTACACCTTC. Translated: CASSLAVGMDGYTF.

The CDR3 nucleotides are TGTGCCAGCAGCTTAGCCGGGACGGACTCCTACAATGAGCAGTTCTTC. Its translation: CASSLAGTDSYNEQFF. The genes are TRBV7-9 and TRBJ2-1; D might be TRBD1 or TRBD2, each matching 5 bases. The germline V gene encodes CDR1 SEHNR and CDR2 FQNEAQ (reference sequence). V lost 0 bases, J lost 0 bases, and 9 bases lay in between. The CDR3 runs 16 residues.

There are a few counts of this clone. The chain links TRBV19 to TRBJ1-5; D is perhaps TRBD1 (6 bases). The germline V gene has CDR1 LNHDA and CDR2 SQIVND (reference sequence). The CDR3 is made up of 16 amino acids. V shed 6 bases and J shed 5 bases, with 20 bases lying between them. As DNA, the CDR3 is TGTGCCAGTAGAAAGGGGGACTGGGACCGGGATCAGCCCCAGCATTTT. Its protein product is CASRKGDWDRDQPQHF.

The chain couples TRBV5-1 to TRBJ2-3, with 10 bases lining up with TRBD1. The junction had 5 bases not matched to a gene; V was cut back by 4 bases and J by 3 bases. The CDR3 sequence is 15 residues long. Germline CDR1 SGHRS, CDR2 YFSETQ. CDR3 coding DNA: TGCGCCAGCAGCGTCCGGACAGGGGGAACAGATACGCAGTATTTT. As protein: CASSVRTGGTDTQYF. The whole variable domain, remainder taken from reference TRBV5-1 and TRBJ2-3, is KAGVTQTPRYLIKTRGQQVTLSCSPISGHRSVSWYQQTPGQGLQFLFEYFSETQRNKGNFPGRFSGRQFSNSRSEMNVSTLELGDSALYLCASSVRTGGTDTQYFGPGTRLTVL.

This clone came up once. This rearrangement joins TRBV7-2 to TRBJ1-2; D gene ambiguous. The germline V gene encodes CDR1 SGHTA and CDR2 FQGNSA. Trimming cost V 2 bases and J 6 bases, with 22 bases left between them. This CDR3 has 17 amino acids. The CDR3 spells CASSLFPSTGNVNGYTF. The DNA for the CDR3 is TGTGCCAGCAGCTTATTTCCCTCTACTGGGAATGTGAATGGCTACACCTTC.

This chain links TRBV11-3 with TRBJ1-3; D gene unclear. CDR3 length: 14 residues. V was cut by 5 bases and J by 0 bases, with 8 bases left in between. CDR1 and CDR2 (germline): SGHNT, YENEEA. The CDR3 loop is CASSVTASGNTIYF. As DNA, the CDR3 is TGTGCCAGCAGCGTTACAGCCTCTGGAAACACCATATATTTT.

The CDR3 spells CASSGYKATNEKLFF. The CDR3 nucleotides are TGTGCCAGCAGTGGGTACAAGGCAACTAATGAAAAACTGTTTTTT. The rearrangement links TRBV25-1 to TRBJ1-4; D is ambiguous. V was cut by 4 bases and J by 0 bases, with 9 bases left in between. The CDR3 runs to 15 residues. Germline CDR1 is MGHDK and CDR2 is SYGVNS.

V is TRBV23-1 and J is TRBJ2-3; no reliable D call. TRBV23-1 has ORF status, its function being uncertain. V lost 3 bases and J lost 2, with 9 bases in between. This CDR3 has 14 amino acids. CDR3 protein: CASSQVPFTDTQYF. The CDR3, as DNA: TGCGCCAGCAGTCAGGTTCCGTTCACAGATACGCAGTATTTT.

This clone appeared a single time. The V and J genes are TRBV29-1 and TRBJ1-1, with no clear D. CDR3 length: 12 amino acids. V lost 0 bases and J 10 bases, leaving 12 bases between the germline ends. Germline V gene lookup returns CDR1 SQVTM and CDR2 ANQGSEA. The CDR3 loop is CSVEDWAQGAFF. CDR3 bases: TGCAGCGTTGAAGATTGGGCCCAAGGAGCTTTCTTT.

The V gene is TRBV19, the J gene TRBJ1-4; possibly TRBD1 for D (6 bases). The CDR3 loop spans 17 amino acids. Germline V lookup: CDR1 LNHDA, CDR2 SQIVND (reference sequence). Trimming removed 3 bases at V and 2 bases at J, with 16 bases between. In DNA, the CDR3 is TGTGCCAGTAGTATTGGACAGCTGTTTCGTACTAATGAAAAACTGTTTTTT. Its translation is CASSIGQLFRTNEKLFF.

The chain joins TRBV25-1 to TRBJ2-1; the D gene is possibly TRBD2 (6 bases). V was shortened by 7 bases and J by 6 bases, with 16 bases between the two germline ends. The CDR3 consists of 14 residues. Germline V gene lookup returns CDR1 MGHDK and CDR2 SYGVNS. As DNA, the CDR3 is TGTGCCAGCAAACCGCCGGGACTCACCAATGAGCAGTTCTTC. Translation gives CASKPPGLTNEQFF.

This rearrangement joins TRBV5-1 to TRBJ1-1; 8 bases map to TRBD1. CDR3 length: 14 residues. Trimming cost V 2 bases and J 11 bases; bases outside gene matches: 11. Germline CDR1 reads SGHRS; CDR2 reads YFSETQ. CDR3 in amino acids: CASSLDPGQVWAFF. The CDR3 DNA is TGCGCCAGCAGCTTAGATCCGGGACAGGTATGGGCTTTCTTT.

The genes are TRBV7-8 and TRBJ1-1; no reliable D call. Germline values: CDR1 SGHVS, CDR2 FQNEAQ. This CDR3 is 16 amino acids long. The V end lost 3 bases, the J end lost 1 base, and 15 bases lay between the germline ends. The CDR3 DNA follows: TGTGCCAGCAGCTTGCAGACCAGGACGAAGAACACTGAAGCTTTCTTT. Protein product: CASSLQTRTKNTEAFF.

The chain employs TRBV9 and TRBJ2-3; the match to TRBD2 covers 10 bases. The CDR3 sequence is 18 residues long. V trimming: 4 bases; J trimming: 0 bases; junction bases outside the gene matches: 11. In germline, CDR1 is SGDLS, CDR2 YYNGEE. The CDR3 nucleotides read TGTGCCAGCAGCCTTCGGAGCGGGAGGGGATCTAGCACAGATACGCAGTATTTT. It specifies CASSLRSGRGSSTDTQYF. The full variable domain, its missing parts supplied by reference TRBV9 and TRBJ2-3, is DSGVTQTPKHLITATGQRVTLRCSPRSGDLSVYWYQQSLDQGLQFLIQYYNGEERAKGNILERFSAQQFPDLHSELNLSSLELGDSALYFCASSLRSGRGSSTDTQYFGPGTRLTVL.

V is TRBV19 and J is TRBJ2-2; 12 bases fit TRBD2. This CDR3 comprises 17 residues. V trimming: 5 bases; J trimming: 6 bases; junction bases outside the gene matches: 10. Germline V gene sequence: CDR1 LNHDA, CDR2 SQIVND (reference sequence). The chain's CDR3 is CASSQRTSGIRAGELFF. The CDR3, as DNA: TGTGCCAGTAGTCAACGGACTAGCGGGATTAGGGCCGGGGAGCTGTTTTTT.

In nucleotides, the CDR3 is TGTGCCAGCAGCTTAGGCGACAGGGTTATTGAGACCCAGTACTTC. It is translated as CASSLGDRVIETQYF. The chain employs TRBV7-8 and TRBJ2-5, with 7 positions matching TRBD1. The CDR3 contains 15 residues. Germline V gene lookup returns CDR1 SGHVS and CDR2 FQNEAQ. V lost 1 base and J lost 5; bases outside the gene matches: 7.